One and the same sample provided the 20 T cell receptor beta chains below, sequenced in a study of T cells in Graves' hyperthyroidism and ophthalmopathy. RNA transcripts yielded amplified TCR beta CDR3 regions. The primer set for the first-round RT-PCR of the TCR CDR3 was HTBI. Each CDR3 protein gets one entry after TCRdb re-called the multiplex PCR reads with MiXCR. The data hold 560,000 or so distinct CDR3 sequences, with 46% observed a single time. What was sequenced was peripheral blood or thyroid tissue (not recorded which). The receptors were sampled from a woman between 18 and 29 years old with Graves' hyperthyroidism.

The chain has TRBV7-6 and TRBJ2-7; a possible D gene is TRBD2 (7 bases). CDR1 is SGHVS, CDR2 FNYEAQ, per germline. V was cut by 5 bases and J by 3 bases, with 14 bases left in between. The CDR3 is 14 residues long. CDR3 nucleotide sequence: TGTGCCAGCAGCAGGGGGGGCGCTTTCTACGAGCAGTACTTC. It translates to CASSRGGAFYEQYF.

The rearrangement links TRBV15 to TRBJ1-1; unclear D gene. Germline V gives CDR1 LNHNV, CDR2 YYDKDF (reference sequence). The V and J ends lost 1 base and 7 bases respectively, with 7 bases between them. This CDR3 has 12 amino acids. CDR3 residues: CATSRVVGEAFF. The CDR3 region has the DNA TGTGCCACCAGCAGAGTTGTAGGTGAAGCTTTCTTT.

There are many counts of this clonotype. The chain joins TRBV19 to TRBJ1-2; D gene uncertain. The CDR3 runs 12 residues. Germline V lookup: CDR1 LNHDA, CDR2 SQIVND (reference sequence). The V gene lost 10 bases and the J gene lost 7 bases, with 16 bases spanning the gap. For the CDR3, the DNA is TGTGCCACCAGTGGAAGAGGTCGTGGCTACACCTTC. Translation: CATSGRGRGYTF.

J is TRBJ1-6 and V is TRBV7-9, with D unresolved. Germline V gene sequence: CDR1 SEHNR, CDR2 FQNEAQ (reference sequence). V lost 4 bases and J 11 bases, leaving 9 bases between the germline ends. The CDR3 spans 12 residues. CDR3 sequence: CASSSSGTPLHF. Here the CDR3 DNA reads TGTGCCAGCAGCTCCTCCGGGACACCCCTCCACTTT.

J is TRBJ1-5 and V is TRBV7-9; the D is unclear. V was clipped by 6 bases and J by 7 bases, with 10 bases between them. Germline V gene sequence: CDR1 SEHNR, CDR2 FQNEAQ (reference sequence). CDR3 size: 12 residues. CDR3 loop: CASSPEGQPQHF. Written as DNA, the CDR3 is TGTGCCAGCAGTCCGGAAGGGCAGCCCCAGCATTTT.

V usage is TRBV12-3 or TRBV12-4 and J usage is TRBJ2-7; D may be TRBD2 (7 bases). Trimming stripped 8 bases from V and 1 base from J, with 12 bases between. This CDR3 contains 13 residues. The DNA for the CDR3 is TGTGCCAGCTGCAAGGGGGGGTCCTACGAGCAGTACTTC. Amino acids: CASCKGGSYEQYF.

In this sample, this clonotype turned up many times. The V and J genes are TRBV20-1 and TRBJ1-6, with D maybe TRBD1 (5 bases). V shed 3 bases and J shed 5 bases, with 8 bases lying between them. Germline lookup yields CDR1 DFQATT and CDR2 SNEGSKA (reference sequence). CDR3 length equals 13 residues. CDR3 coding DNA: TGCAGTGCTAGGACAGTTCATAATTCACCCCTCCACTTT. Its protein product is CSARTVHNSPLHF.

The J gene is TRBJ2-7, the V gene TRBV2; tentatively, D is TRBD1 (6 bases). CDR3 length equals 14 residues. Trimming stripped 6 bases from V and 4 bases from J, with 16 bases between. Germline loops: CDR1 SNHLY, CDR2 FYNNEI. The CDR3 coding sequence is TGTGCCAGCAGGGGTGGGACACTAAGTTACGAGCAGTACTTC. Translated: CASRGGTLSYEQYF.

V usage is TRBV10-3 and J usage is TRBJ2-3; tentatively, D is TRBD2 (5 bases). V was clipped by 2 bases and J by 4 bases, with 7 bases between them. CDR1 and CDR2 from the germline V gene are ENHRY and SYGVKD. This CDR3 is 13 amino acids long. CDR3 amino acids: CAISERESDTQYF. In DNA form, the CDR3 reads TGTGCCATCAGTGAGAGGGAGTCAGATACGCAGTATTTT.

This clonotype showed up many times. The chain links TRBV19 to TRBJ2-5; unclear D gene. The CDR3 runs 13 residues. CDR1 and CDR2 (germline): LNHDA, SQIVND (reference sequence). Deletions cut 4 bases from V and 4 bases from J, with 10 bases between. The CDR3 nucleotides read TGTGCCAGTAGTAAGTGGGTCCGAGAGACCCAGTACTTC. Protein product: CASSKWVRETQYF.

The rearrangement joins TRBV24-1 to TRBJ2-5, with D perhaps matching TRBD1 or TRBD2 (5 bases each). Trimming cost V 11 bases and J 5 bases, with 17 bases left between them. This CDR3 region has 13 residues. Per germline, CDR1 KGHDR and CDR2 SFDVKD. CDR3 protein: CASRTGAEETQYF. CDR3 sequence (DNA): TGTGCCAGCAGGACCGGGGCTGAGGAGACCCAGTACTTC.

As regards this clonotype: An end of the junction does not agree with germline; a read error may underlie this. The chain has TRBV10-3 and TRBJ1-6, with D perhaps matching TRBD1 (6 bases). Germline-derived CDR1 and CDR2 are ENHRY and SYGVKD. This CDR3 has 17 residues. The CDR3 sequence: CASSYSKGGNYNSPLHF. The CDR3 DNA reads TGTGCCAGCAGTTACTCTAAAGGGGGGAACTATAATTCACCCCTCCACTTT.

CDR3 sequence (DNA): TGTGCCAGCAGCGTGGACAGGGGGTTTGATAATGAAAAACTGTTTTTT. Amino acid sequence: CASSVDRGFDNEKLFF. V and J are TRBV2 and TRBJ1-4; 10 nucleotides match TRBD1. This CDR3 comprises 16 residues. The trim removed 6 bases at V and 4 bases at J, leaving 8 bases unmatched. Germline loops: CDR1 SNHLY, CDR2 FYNNEI.

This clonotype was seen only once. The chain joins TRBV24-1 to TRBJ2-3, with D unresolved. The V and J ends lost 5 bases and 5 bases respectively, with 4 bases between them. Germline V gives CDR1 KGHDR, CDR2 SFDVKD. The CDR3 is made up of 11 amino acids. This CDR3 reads CATSVGDTQYF. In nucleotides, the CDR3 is TGTGCCACCAGTGTTGGAGATACGCAGTATTTT.

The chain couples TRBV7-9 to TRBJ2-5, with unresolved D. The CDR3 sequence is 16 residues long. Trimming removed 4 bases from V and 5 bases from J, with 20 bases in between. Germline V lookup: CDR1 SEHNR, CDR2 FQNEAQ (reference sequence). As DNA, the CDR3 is TGTGCCAGCAGCTCGGAAACAGAGTATGGCTCGGAGACCCAGTACTTC. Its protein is CASSSETEYGSETQYF.

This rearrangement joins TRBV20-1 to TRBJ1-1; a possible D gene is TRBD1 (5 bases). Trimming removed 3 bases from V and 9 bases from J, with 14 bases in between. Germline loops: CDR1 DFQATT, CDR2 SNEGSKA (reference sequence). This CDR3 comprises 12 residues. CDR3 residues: CSASSGTSQAFF. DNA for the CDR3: TGCAGTGCTAGTTCCGGGACGTCCCAAGCTTTCTTT.

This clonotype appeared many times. CDR3 bases: TGCAGTGCTATCTTGGTGTCCTACGAGCAGTACTTC. This codes for CSAILVSYEQYF. The V and J genes are TRBV20-1 and TRBJ2-7; D not certain. The CDR3 consists of 12 residues. V was pared by 4 bases and J by 1 base, with 8 bases between. CDR1 and CDR2 from the germline V gene are DFQATT and SNEGSKA (reference sequence).

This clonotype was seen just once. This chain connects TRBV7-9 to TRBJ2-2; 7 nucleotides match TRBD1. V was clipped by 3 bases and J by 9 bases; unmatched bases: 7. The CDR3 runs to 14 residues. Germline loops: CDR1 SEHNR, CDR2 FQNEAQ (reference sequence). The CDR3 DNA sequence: TGTGCCAGCAGCTTGGGACAGTCGTACCGGGAGCTGTTTTTT. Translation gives CASSLGQSYRELFF.

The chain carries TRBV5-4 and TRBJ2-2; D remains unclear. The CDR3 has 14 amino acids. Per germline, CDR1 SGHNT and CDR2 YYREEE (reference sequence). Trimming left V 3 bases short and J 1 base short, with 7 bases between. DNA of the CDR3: TGTGCCAGCAGCTGGCAGGAGAACACCGGGGAGCTGTTTTTT. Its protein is CASSWQENTGELFF.

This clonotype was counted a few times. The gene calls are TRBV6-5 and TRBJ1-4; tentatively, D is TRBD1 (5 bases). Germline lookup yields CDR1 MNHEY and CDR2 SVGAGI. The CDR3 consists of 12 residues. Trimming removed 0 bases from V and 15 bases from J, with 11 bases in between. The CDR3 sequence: CASSYSEGFMFF. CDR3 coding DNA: TGTGCCAGCAGTTACTCTGAGGGGTTTATGTTTTTT.